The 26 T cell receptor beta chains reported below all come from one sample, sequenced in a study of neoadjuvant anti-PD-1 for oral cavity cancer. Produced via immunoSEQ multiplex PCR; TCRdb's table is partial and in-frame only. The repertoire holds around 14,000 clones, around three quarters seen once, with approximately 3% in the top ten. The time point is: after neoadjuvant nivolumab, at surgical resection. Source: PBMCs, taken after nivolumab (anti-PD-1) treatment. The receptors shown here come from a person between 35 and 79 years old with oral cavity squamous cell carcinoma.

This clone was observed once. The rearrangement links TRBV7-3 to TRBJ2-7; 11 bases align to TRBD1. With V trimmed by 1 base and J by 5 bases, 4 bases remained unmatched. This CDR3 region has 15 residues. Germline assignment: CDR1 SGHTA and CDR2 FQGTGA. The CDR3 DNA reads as TGTGCCAGCAGCTTAATGGGACAGGGGGTCCACGAGCAGTACTTC. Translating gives CASSLMGQGVHEQYF.

The CDR3 is CASSAQGRDEQFF. CDR3 DNA sequence: TGTGCCAGCAGTGCCCAGGGTAGGGATGAGCAGTTCTTC. The chain employs TRBV2 and TRBJ2-1; a possible D gene is TRBD1 (5 bases). CDR1 is SNHLY, CDR2 FYNNEI, per germline. V shed 4 bases and J shed 8 bases, with 12 bases lying between them. The length of the CDR3 is 13 residues.

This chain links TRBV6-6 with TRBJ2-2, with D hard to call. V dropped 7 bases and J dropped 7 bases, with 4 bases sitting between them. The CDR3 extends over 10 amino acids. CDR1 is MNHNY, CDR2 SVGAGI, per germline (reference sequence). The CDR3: CASKGGELFF. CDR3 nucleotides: TGTGCCAGCAAGGGCGGGGAGCTGTTTTTT.

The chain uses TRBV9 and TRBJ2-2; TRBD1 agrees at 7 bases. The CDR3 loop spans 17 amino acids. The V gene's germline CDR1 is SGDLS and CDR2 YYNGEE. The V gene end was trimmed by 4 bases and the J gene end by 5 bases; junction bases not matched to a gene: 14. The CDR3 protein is CASSPRQGQTTTGELFF. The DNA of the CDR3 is TGTGCCAGCAGCCCTAGACAGGGACAGACAACTACCGGGGAGCTGTTTTTT.

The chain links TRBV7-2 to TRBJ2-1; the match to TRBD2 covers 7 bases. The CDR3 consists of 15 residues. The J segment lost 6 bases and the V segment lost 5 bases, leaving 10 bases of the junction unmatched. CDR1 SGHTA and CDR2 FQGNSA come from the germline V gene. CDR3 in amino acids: CASSLMSGGSNEQFF. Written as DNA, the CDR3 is TGTGCCAGCAGCCTTATGAGTGGCGGGAGCAATGAGCAGTTCTTC.

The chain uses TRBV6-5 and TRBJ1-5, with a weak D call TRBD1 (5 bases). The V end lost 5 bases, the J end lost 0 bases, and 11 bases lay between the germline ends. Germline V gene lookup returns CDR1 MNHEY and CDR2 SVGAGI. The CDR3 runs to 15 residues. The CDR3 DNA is TGTGCCAGCAGTCTACCGGGACTTAGCAATCAGCCCCAGCATTTT. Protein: CASSLPGLSNQPQHF.

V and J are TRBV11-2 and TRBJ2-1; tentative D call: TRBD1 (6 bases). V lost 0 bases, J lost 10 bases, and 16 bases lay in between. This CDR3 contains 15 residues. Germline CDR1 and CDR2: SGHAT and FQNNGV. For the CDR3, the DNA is TGTGCCAGCAGCTTAGATCCAGGGGCCCCGAGAGAGCAGTTCTTC. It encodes CASSLDPGAPREQFF.

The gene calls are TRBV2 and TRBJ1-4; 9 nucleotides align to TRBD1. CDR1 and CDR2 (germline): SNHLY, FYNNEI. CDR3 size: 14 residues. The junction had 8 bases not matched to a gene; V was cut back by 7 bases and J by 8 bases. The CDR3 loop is CASTKQGAQEKLFF. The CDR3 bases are TGTGCCAGCACTAAACAGGGGGCACAAGAAAAACTGTTTTTT.

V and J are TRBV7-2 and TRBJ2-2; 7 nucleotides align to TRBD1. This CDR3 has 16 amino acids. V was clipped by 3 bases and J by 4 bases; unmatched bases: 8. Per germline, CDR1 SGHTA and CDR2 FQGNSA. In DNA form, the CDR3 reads TGTGCCAGCAGCTTCAGTCCCGGGACAGTCACCGGGGAGCTGTTTTTT. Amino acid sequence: CASSFSPGTVTGELFF. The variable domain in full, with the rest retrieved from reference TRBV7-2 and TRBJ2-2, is GAGVSQSPSNKVTEKGKDVELRCDPISGHTALYWYRQSLGQGLEFLIYFQGNSAPDKSGLPSDRFSAERTGGSVSTLTIQRTQQEDSAVYLCASSFSPGTVTGELFFGEGSRLTVL.

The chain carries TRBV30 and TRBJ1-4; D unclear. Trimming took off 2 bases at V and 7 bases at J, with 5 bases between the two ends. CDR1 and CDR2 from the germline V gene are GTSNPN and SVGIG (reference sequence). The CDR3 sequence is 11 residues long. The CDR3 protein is CAWSYREKLFF. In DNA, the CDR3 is TGTGCCTGGAGTTACCGTGAAAAACTGTTTTTT.

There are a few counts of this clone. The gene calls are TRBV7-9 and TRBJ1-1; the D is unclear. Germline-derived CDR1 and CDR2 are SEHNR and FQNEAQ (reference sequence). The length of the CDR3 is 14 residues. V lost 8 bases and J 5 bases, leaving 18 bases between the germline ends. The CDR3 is CASVLNTGGTEAFF. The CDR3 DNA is TGTGCCAGCGTATTAAACACCGGTGGGACTGAAGCTTTCTTT.

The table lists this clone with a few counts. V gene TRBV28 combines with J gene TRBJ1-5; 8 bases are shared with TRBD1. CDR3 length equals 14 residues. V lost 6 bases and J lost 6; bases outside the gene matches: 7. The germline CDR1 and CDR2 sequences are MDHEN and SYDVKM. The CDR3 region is CASSKPGGFQPQHF. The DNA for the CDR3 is TGTGCCAGCAGCAAACCAGGGGGCTTTCAGCCCCAGCATTTT.

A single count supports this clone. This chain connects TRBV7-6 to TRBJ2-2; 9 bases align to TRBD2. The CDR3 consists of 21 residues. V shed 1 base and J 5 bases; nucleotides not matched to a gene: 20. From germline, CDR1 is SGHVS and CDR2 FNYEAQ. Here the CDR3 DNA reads TGTGCCAGCAGCTTAGGTCTCTGGAGACTAGCGGTTGATTTAAGGACCGGGGAGCTGTTTTTT. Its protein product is CASSLGLWRLAVDLRTGELFF.

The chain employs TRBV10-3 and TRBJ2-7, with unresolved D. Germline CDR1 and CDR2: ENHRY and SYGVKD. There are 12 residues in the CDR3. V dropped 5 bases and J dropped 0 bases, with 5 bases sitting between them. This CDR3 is CAISSGSYEQYF. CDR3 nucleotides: TGTGCCATCAGTTCGGGCTCCTACGAGCAGTACTTC.

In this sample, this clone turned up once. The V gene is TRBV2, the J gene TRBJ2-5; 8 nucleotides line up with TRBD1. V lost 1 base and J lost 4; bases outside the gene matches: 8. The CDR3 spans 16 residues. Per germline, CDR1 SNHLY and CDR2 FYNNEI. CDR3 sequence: CASSEERLDRGETQYF. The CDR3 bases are TGTGCCAGCAGTGAAGAGCGCCTTGACAGGGGAGAGACCCAGTACTTC.

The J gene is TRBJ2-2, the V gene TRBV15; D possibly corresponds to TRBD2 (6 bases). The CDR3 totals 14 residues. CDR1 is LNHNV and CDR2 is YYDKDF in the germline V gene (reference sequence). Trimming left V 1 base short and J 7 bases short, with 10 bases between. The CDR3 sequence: CATSRGLEGGELFF. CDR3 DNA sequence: TGTGCCACCAGCAGAGGACTAGAGGGCGGGGAGCTGTTTTTT.

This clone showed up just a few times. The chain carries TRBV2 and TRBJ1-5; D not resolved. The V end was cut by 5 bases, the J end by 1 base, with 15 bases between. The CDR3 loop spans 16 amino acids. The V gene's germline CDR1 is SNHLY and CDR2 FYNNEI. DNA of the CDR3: TGTGCCAGCAGTTCTAGGACCCTACCAAGCAATCAGCCCCAGCATTTT. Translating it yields CASSSRTLPSNQPQHF.

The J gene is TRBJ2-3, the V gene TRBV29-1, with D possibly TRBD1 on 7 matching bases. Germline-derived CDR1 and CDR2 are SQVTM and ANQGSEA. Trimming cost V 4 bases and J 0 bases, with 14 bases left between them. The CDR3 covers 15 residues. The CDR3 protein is CSVGQGLSSTDTQYF. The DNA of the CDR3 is TGCAGCGTTGGACAGGGACTTTCTAGCACAGATACGCAGTATTTT.

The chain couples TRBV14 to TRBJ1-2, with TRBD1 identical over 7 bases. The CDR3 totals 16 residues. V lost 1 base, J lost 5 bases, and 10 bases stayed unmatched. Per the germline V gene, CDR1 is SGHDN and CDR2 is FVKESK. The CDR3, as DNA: TGTGCCAGCAGCCAAGCGCCCCAGGGACAGCTGTATGGCTACACCTTC. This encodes CASSQAPQGQLYGYTF. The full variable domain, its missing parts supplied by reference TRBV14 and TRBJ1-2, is EAGVTQFPSHSVIEKGQTVTLRCDPISGHDNLYWYRRVMGKEIKFLLHFVKESKQDESGMPNNRFLAERTGGTYSTLKVQPAELEDSGVYFCASSQAPQGQLYGYTFGSGTRLTVV.

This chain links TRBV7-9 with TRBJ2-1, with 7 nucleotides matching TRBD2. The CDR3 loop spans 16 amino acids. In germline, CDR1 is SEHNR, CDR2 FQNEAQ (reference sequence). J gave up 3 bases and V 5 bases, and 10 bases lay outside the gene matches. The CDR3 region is CASSPQQRTSYNEQFF. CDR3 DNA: TGTGCCAGCAGCCCACAACAACGGACTAGCTACAATGAGCAGTTCTTC.

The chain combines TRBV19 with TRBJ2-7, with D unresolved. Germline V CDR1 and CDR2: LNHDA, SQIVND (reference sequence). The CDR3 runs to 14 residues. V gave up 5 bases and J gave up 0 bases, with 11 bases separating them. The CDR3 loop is CASSVDVSSYEQYF. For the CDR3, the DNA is TGTGCCAGTAGTGTTGATGTTTCCTCCTACGAGCAGTACTTC. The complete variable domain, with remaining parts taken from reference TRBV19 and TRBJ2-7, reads DGGITQSPKYLFRKEGQNVTLSCEQNLNHDAMYWYRQDPGQGLRLIYYSQIVNDFQKGDIAEGYSVSREKKESFPLTVTSAQKNPTAFYLCASSVDVSSYEQYFGPGTRLTVT.

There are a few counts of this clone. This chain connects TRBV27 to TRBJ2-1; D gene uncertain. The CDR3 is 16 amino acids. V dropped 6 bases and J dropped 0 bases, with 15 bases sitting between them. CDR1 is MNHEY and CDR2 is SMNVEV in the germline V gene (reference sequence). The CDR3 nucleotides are TGTGCCAGCAGATACGGAATGGAGAGCTCCTACAATGAGCAGTTCTTC. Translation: CASRYGMESSYNEQFF.

CDR3 amino acids: CASSDPWGGHLEQYF. CDR3 nucleotides: TGTGCCAGCAGTGACCCCTGGGGGGGCCACCTCGAGCAGTACTTC. V usage is TRBV6-1 and J usage is TRBJ2-7; a weak D match, TRBD2 (7 bases). From germline, CDR1 is MNHNS and CDR2 SASEGT. Trimming shortened V by 3 bases and J by 6 bases, and 18 bases separated the two germline ends. The CDR3 contains 15 residues.

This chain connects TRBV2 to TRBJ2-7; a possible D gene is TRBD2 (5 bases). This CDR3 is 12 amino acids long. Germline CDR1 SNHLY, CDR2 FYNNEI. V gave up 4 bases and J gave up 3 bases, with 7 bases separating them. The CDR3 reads CASSAEVYEQYF. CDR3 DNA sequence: TGTGCCAGCAGTGCGGAGGTCTACGAGCAGTACTTC.

For the CDR3, the DNA is TGTGCCAGCAGTCGGACGGAGAGCTCCTACAATGAGCAGTTCTTC. Translation: CASSRTESSYNEQFF. The chain has TRBV2 and TRBJ2-1; D unclear. Trimming stripped 5 bases from V and 0 bases from J, with 11 bases between. The CDR3 consists of 15 residues. The germline gives CDR1 SNHLY, CDR2 FYNNEI.

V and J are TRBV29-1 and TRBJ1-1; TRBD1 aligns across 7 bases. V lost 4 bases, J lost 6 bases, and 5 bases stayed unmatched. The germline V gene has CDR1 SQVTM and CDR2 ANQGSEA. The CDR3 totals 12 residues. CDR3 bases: TGCAGCGTTGGACAGGGAGGATCTGAAGCTTTCTTT. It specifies CSVGQGGSEAFF.